Described below is a single T cell receptor beta chain sequence and its context. No antigen is known for it. These data are taken from a study of PD-1 blockade in classical Hodgkin lymphoma. General study findings and limits: Although disease activity or prior therapy may be involved, causes of the repertoire differences remain undefined. Before treatment, TCR diversity in newly diagnosed patients was reportedly lower than in healthy donors. A significant rise in TCR diversity by C4D1 was seen for CD4+ but not CD8+ cells.

The protocol was immunoSEQ multiplex PCR, while the TCRdb copy is restricted to in-frame clones and leaves out a portion. The table includes around 19,000 clones, approximately 73% detected once. CDR3 length equals 12 residues. Germline lookup yields CDR1 LNHDA and CDR2 SQIVND (reference sequence). After removal of 8 bases from V and 4 bases from J, the junction contained 3 bases not matched to a gene. Every single patient, without exception, relapsed after autologous stem cell transplantation, and brentuximab vedotin exposure varied. This chain links TRBV19 with TRBJ2-7, with TRBD1 matching 9 bases. This material consisted of peripheral blood mononuclear cells (PBMCs), taken before the second cycle of nivolumab. This TCR came from a human donor with classical Hodgkin lymphoma. The CDR3 DNA reads as TGTGCCAGTTCTGACAGGGGGTACGAGCAGTACTTC. Translated: CASSDRGYEQYF.